This T cell receptor (beta chain) was sequenced during a study of T-cell memory formation after mild COVID-19. One entry per CDR3 protein results from TCRdb running MiXCR on the 5' RACE reads. This sample has 470,000 or so distinct CDR3 sequences; more than 15% occur once, and the top ten carry roughly a fifth. This clonotype was counted between two and nine times. The junction departs from germline at one end; a sequencing error may be responsible. This CDR3 spans 14 amino acids. The germline V gene encodes CDR1 SGHRS and CDR2 YFSETQ. Sequencing input: PBMCs or a T cell subset sorted from them (not recorded which). The chain is built from TRBV5-1 and TRBJ1-4; D remains ambiguous. The TCR sequence derives from a man younger than 30 who had mild COVID-19 (a few samples of this study predate the infection). Cell type and time point are not known. CDR3 bases: TGCGCCAGCAGCTTGGCCCGGGCGGATGAAACACTGTTTTTT. Translated, it gives CASSLARADETLFF.